Detailed here is one T cell receptor (beta chain). The antigen is unknown. The record originates from a study of post-analysis software for immune sequencing data. The study's findings and limits: Strong co-clustering by F measure was seen for same-batch samples. A handful of TRBV segments (TRBV5-6, TRBV5-1 and TRBV20-1 among them) occurred more frequently in patients than in controls.

Germline CDR1 SGHRS, CDR2 YFSETQ. This CDR3 region has 15 residues. With 1 base removed from V and 6 bases from J, the gap between germline ends came to 16 bases. TCR beta cDNA libraries included unique molecular identifiers. Each batch of about 0.95 to 11 million T cells produced hundreds of thousands of cDNA molecules. TCRdb re-derived calls from the PCR reads in MiXCR, one entry per CDR3 protein. The table includes 650,000 to 900,000 distinct CDR3 sequences, about 43% detected once. This receptor was identified in a girl between 10 and 17 years old with multiple sclerosis. Sequencing was performed on blood. The J gene is TRBJ1-2, the V gene TRBV5-1; D call uncertain. The CDR3 protein is CASSLSPSGEHGYTF. For the CDR3, the DNA is TGCGCCAGCAGCTTGTCTCCGAGCGGGGAGCATGGCTACACCTTC.